The 28 T cell receptor beta chains presented below share a single source sample, sequenced in a study of blood T cell repertoires in COVID-19 (TCRdb year 2020). To prepare the library, the immunoSEQ multiplex PCR assay was applied. This is the immuneACCESS table as TCRdb keeps it, with only in-frame sequences that have V and J called. A part of the clones is gone; compared with another copy, unresolved V genes explain less than half, and the rest is unexplained. Within this sample are 250,000 to 300,000 clones, with around nine tenths of them counted one time only. In total, the top ten clones hold about 1.8% of the sample. Sequencing used PBMCs or T cells enriched from blood (not recorded which). The receptors derive from a middle-aged woman who had recovered from COVID-19.

This sequence joins TRBV29-1 and TRBJ2-5, with 11 bases fitting TRBD1. This CDR3 has 13 residues. After removal of 6 bases from V and 4 bases from J, the junction contained 4 bases not matched to a gene. Looked up from germline, CDR1 is SQVTM and CDR2 is ANQGSEA. The DNA for the CDR3 is TGCAGCGTGGACAGGGGGCGAGGAGAGACCCAGTACTTC. Residues: CSVDRGRGETQYF.

V usage is TRBV4-3 and J usage is TRBJ1-2, with 8 bases aligning to TRBD1. The CDR3 consists of 16 residues. CDR1 is LGHNA, CDR2 YSLEER, per germline. The V gene end was trimmed by 0 bases and the J gene end by 7 bases; junction bases not matched to a gene: 10. The CDR3 DNA is TGCGCCAGCAGCCAAGAAAGTCAGGGGGCTAGTGGTGGCTACACCTTC. This translates into CASSQESQGASGGYTF.

The chain carries TRBV5-1 and TRBJ1-2, with 9 bases aligning to TRBD1. V lost 4 bases, J lost 6 bases, and 4 bases stayed unmatched. In germline, CDR1 is SGHRS, CDR2 YFSETQ. CDR3 size: 13 residues. CDR3: CASSQTGGDGYTF. The CDR3 bases are TGCGCCAGCAGCCAGACAGGGGGGGATGGCTACACCTTC.

This chain connects TRBV10-3 to TRBJ1-2, with a tentative D call TRBD1 (5 bases). From germline, CDR1 is ENHRY and CDR2 SYGVKD. The CDR3 length is 13 residues. V was pared by 3 bases and J by 3 bases, with 8 bases between. CDR3 nucleotide sequence: TGTGCCATCAGTGAACGGGGGGACTATGGCTACACCTTC. Amino acid sequence: CAISERGDYGYTF.

The genes are TRBV5-5 and TRBJ2-2; TRBD1 agrees at 10 bases. V lost 3 bases and J lost 7; bases outside the gene matches: 6. The CDR3 extends over 15 amino acids. Germline loops: CDR1 SGHKS, CDR2 YYEKEE (reference sequence). CDR3 bases: TGTGCCAGCAGCTCCGGGACAGGGGCGAACGGGGAGCTGTTTTTT. Translated: CASSSGTGANGELFF.

The chain recombines TRBV5-1 with TRBJ2-5, with D tentatively TRBD1 (6 bases). The CDR3 is 14 residues long. Germline lookup yields CDR1 SGHRS and CDR2 YFSETQ. The V end lost 3 bases, the J end lost 4 bases, and 13 bases lay between the germline ends. The CDR3 here is CASSSTGSGETQYF. In DNA form, the CDR3 reads TGCGCCAGCAGCTCCACAGGGAGTGGAGAGACCCAGTACTTC.

The J gene is TRBJ1-2, the V gene TRBV27; D is ambiguous. Trimming removed 6 bases from V and 0 bases from J, with 11 bases in between. The CDR3 loop spans 14 amino acids. The germline CDR1 and CDR2 sequences are MNHEY and SMNVEV (reference sequence). The CDR3 spells CASRRGYSNYGYTF. For the CDR3, the DNA is TGTGCCAGCAGGAGAGGTTATTCTAACTATGGCTACACCTTC.

The chain combines TRBV11-2 with TRBJ2-7; TRBD1 agrees at 7 bases. Per germline, CDR1 SGHAT and CDR2 FQNNGV. The ends lost 2 bases at V and 1 base at J; junction bases unmatched: 5. CDR3 length: 15 amino acids. In DNA form, the CDR3 reads TGTGCCAGCAGCTTACTACAGGGGCTTTCCTACGAGCAGTACTTC. Residues: CASSLLQGLSYEQYF.

The rearrangement joins TRBV5-1 to TRBJ2-1; 12 nucleotides line up with TRBD2. The CDR3 consists of 14 residues. Germline V gene lookup returns CDR1 SGHRS and CDR2 YFSETQ. The J segment lost 3 bases and the V segment lost 5 bases, leaving 0 bases of the junction unmatched. The CDR3 is CASRTSGGYNEQFF. The CDR3, as DNA: TGCGCCAGCAGGACTAGCGGGGGCTACAATGAGCAGTTCTTC.

The chain recombines TRBV19 with TRBJ2-5; 8 positions match TRBD2. With V trimmed by 3 bases and J by 1 base, 1 base remained unmatched. In germline, CDR1 is LNHDA, CDR2 SQIVND (reference sequence). The CDR3 extends over 14 amino acids. CDR3 in DNA: TGTGCCAGTAGTATCCGGGAGGGCCAAGAGACCCAGTACTTC. Protein: CASSIREGQETQYF.

This sequence joins TRBV5-5 and TRBJ2-7, with D tentatively TRBD1 (6 bases). Trimming took 0 bases from V and 3 from J, leaving 13 bases between them. The CDR3 extends over 15 amino acids. Germline CDR1 is SGHKS and CDR2 is YYEKEE (reference sequence). CDR3 nucleotide sequence: TGTGCCAGCAGCTTGGCCCTTGGCAGGGGCTACGAGCAGTACTTC. It is translated as CASSLALGRGYEQYF. Using reference TRBV5-5 and TRBJ2-7 for the parts outside the CDR3, the full variable domain is DAGVTQSPTHLIKTRGQQVTLRCSPISGHKSVSWYQQVLGQGPQFIFQYYEKEERGRGNFPDRFSARQFPNYSSELNVNALLLGDSALYLCASSLALGRGYEQYFGPGTRLTVT.

The chain carries TRBV27 and TRBJ2-1; 9 bases are a match to TRBD2. Trimming cost V 0 bases and J 10 bases; bases outside gene matches: 7. In germline, CDR1 is MNHEY, CDR2 SMNVEV (reference sequence). The CDR3 contains 15 residues. The CDR3 sequence is CASSLSAGGSREQFF. CDR3 bases: TGTGCCAGCAGTTTATCGGCGGGAGGGAGTCGGGAGCAGTTCTTC.

V usage is TRBV2 and J usage is TRBJ2-6; 7 nucleotides agree with TRBD1. Germline V gives CDR1 SNHLY, CDR2 FYNNEI. With V trimmed by 7 bases and J by 0 bases, 6 bases remained unmatched. The CDR3 is 16 residues long. The CDR3 protein is CASTRQGNSGANVLTF. In nucleotides, the CDR3 is TGTGCCAGCACGAGACAGGGCAACTCTGGGGCCAACGTCCTGACTTTC. Complete variable domain (other parts from reference TRBV2 and TRBJ2-6): EPEVTQTPSHQVTQMGQEVILRCVPISNHLYFYWYRQILGQKVEFLVSFYNNEISEKSEIFDDQFSVERPDGSNFTLKIRSTKLEDSAMYFCASTRQGNSGANVLTFGAGSRLTVL.

V and J are TRBV5-1 and TRBJ1-3; no clear D. V lost 4 bases to trimming and J lost 0 bases, with 17 bases between them. The CDR3 extends over 17 amino acids. Germline V gene sequence: CDR1 SGHRS, CDR2 YFSETQ. DNA of the CDR3: TGCGCCAGCAGCGCAGGACCGACGGGGAGCTCTGGAAACACCATATATTTT. This codes for CASSAGPTGSSGNTIYF.

In this sample, this clone turned up many times. This chain uses TRBV4-2 with TRBJ1-1; D remains unclear. The CDR3 totals 12 residues. CDR1 is LGHNA and CDR2 is YNFKEQ in the germline V gene. V lost 2 bases to trimming and J lost 7 bases, with 8 bases between them. The CDR3 is CASSQNRNEAFF. CDR3 bases: TGTGCCAGCAGCCAAAATAGAAATGAAGCTTTCTTT.

The rearrangement joins TRBV29-1 to TRBJ1-2; D not resolved. This CDR3 comprises 13 residues. The germline CDR1 and CDR2 sequences are SQVTM and ANQGSEA. V lost 3 bases, J lost 8 bases, and 16 bases lay in between. This chain's CDR3 is CSVESRLERGYTF. DNA for the CDR3: TGCAGCGTTGAGTCCAGGCTCGAGCGGGGCTACACCTTC.

The chain joins TRBV5-1 to TRBJ1-2; 8 positions agree with TRBD1. The J segment lost 3 bases and the V segment lost 4 bases, leaving 8 bases of the junction unmatched. Germline CDR1 is SGHRS and CDR2 is YFSETQ. This CDR3 is 15 amino acids long. The CDR3 loop reads CASSQDRGTYYGYTF. CDR3 nucleotide sequence: TGCGCCAGCAGCCAAGACAGGGGCACTTACTATGGCTACACCTTC.

V and J are TRBV27 and TRBJ1-1; 9 bases map to TRBD1. Germline V gene lookup returns CDR1 MNHEY and CDR2 SMNVEV (reference sequence). The CDR3 totals 15 residues. V lost 6 bases, J lost 5 bases, and 10 bases stayed unmatched. The CDR3 region is CASSQNRGQVTEAFF. The CDR3 DNA reads TGTGCCAGCAGCCAAAACAGGGGGCAGGTGACTGAAGCTTTCTTT.

In regard to this clone: At the DNA level, this CDR3 is encoded by other sequences in the same sample as well. The chain uses TRBV7-3 and TRBJ1-1; D may be TRBD1 (5 bases). Germline V CDR1 and CDR2: SGHTA, FQGTGA. The CDR3 covers 14 residues. V lost 3 bases and J 0 bases, leaving 8 bases between the germline ends. This CDR3 is CASSLGGLNTEAFF. DNA for the CDR3: TGTGCCAGCAGCTTGGGGGGTTTGAACACTGAAGCTTTCTTT. The entire variable domain, with the rest obtained from reference TRBV7-3 and TRBJ1-1, is as follows: GAGVSQTPSNKVTEKGKYVELRCDPISGHTALYWYRQSLGQGPEFLIYFQGTGAADDSGLPNDRFFAVRPEGSVSTLKIQRTERGDSAVYLCASSLGGLNTEAFFGQGTRLTVV.

This clone was observed once. In DNA, the CDR3 is TGTGCCAGCAGCGCATCTCTGTCGGATGAAAAACTGTTTTTT. Residues: CASSASLSDEKLFF. The J gene is TRBJ1-4, the V gene TRBV9; unclear D gene. The V end was cut by 3 bases, the J end by 6 bases, with 12 bases between. CDR3 length equals 14 residues. CDR1 is SGDLS, CDR2 YYNGEE, per germline. Together with reference TRBV9 and TRBJ1-4, the CDR3 gives the full variable domain: DSGVTQTPKHLITATGQRVTLRCSPRSGDLSVYWYQQSLDQGLQFLIQYYNGEERAKGNILERFSAQQFPDLHSELNLSSLELGDSALYFCASSASLSDEKLFFGSGTQLSVL.

The chain uses TRBV6-1 and TRBJ1-1; 11 bases align to TRBD1. CDR1 and CDR2 from the germline V gene are MNHNS and SASEGT. CDR3 length: 16 residues. The trim removed 1 base at V and 4 bases at J, leaving 5 bases unmatched. The CDR3 sequence: CASSEEGQGAGTEAFF. The CDR3 DNA reads TGTGCCAGCAGTGAAGAAGGACAGGGGGCGGGCACTGAAGCTTTCTTT.

The genes are TRBV2 and TRBJ1-2; 9 bases fit TRBD1. The CDR3 runs 14 residues. The V gene end was trimmed by 9 bases and the J gene end by 10 bases; junction bases not matched to a gene: 15. The germline CDR1 and CDR2 sequences are SNHLY and FYNNEI. The CDR3 DNA reads TGTGCCAGTGGCGGACAGGGGATCGGTGGGGACTACACCTTC. Translated, it gives CASGGQGIGGDYTF.

The V gene is TRBV4-1, the J gene TRBJ1-2; perhaps TRBD1 as D (6 bases). Germline loops: CDR1 MGHRA, CDR2 YSYEKL. Trimming stripped 0 bases from V and 4 bases from J, with 24 bases between. This CDR3 contains 19 residues. The CDR3 DNA sequence: TGCGCCAGCAGCCAAGATCAGAGAACAGGGCCGACCAGGGGCTATGGCTACACCTTC. Encoded protein: CASSQDQRTGPTRGYGYTF.

This clone was seen just once. The chain joins TRBV19 to TRBJ2-2, with TRBD2 as a possible D gene (5 bases). Per the germline V gene, CDR1 is LNHDA and CDR2 is SQIVND (reference sequence). The CDR3 contains 16 residues. V lost 6 bases, J lost 0 bases, and 14 bases lay in between. The CDR3 spells CASSRRSGTNTGELFF. Written as DNA, the CDR3 is TGTGCCAGTAGCCGAAGGTCGGGAACGAACACCGGGGAGCTGTTTTTT.

The rearrangement joins TRBV27 to TRBJ1-1; a possible D gene is TRBD1 (6 bases). The CDR3 length is 16 residues. The V and J ends lost 0 bases and 5 bases respectively, with 16 bases between them. Germline V CDR1 and CDR2: MNHEY, SMNVEV (reference sequence). The chain's CDR3 is CASSLSPPGGRTEAFF. The DNA of the CDR3 is TGTGCCAGCAGTTTATCGCCCCCTGGGGGCCGGACTGAAGCTTTCTTT.

J is TRBJ2-2 and V is TRBV9, with 11 bases aligning to TRBD2. Germline loops: CDR1 SGDLS, CDR2 YYNGEE. V was clipped by 5 bases and J by 4 bases; unmatched bases: 7. The CDR3 has 16 residues. The CDR3 loop is CASRDETSGATGELFF. The CDR3 DNA reads as TGTGCCAGCAGAGATGAGACTAGCGGGGCCACCGGGGAGCTGTTTTTT.

The chain combines TRBV2 with TRBJ2-5, with 13 bases that match TRBD2. Trimming cost V 2 bases and J 4 bases; bases outside gene matches: 1. Germline values: CDR1 SNHLY, CDR2 FYNNEI. CDR3 length equals 15 residues. The CDR3 reads CASSETSGGGETQYF. Written as DNA, the CDR3 is TGTGCCAGCAGTGAAACTAGCGGGGGGGGAGAGACCCAGTACTTC.

This chain connects TRBV3-1 (or the pseudogene TRBV3-2) to TRBJ2-2; 7 nucleotides agree with TRBD1. Germline CDR1 LGHDT, CDR2 YNNKEL (reference sequence). The ends lost 1 base at V and 7 bases at J; junction bases unmatched: 6. CDR3 size: 15 residues. CDR3 residues: CASSQAQGEGGELFF. For the CDR3, the DNA is TGTGCCAGCAGCCAAGCTCAGGGGGAAGGCGGGGAGCTGTTTTTT.